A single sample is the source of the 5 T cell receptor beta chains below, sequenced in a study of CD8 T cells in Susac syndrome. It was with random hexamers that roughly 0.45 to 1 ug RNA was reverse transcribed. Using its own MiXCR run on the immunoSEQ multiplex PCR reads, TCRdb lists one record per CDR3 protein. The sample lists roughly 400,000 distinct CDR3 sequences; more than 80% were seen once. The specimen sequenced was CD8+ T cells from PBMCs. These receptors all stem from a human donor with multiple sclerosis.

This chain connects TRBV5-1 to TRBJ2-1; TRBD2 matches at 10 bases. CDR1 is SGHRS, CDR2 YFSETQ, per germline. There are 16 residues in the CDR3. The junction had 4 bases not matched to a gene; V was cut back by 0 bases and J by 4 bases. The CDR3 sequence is CASSLVEAGGYNEQFF. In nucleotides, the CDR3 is TGCGCCAGCAGCTTGGTAGAAGCGGGAGGGTACAATGAGCAGTTCTTC. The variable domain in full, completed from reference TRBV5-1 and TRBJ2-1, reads KAGVTQTPRYLIKTRGQQVTLSCSPISGHRSVSWYQQTPGQGLQFLFEYFSETQRNKGNFPGRFSGRQFSNSRSEMNVSTLELGDSALYLCASSLVEAGGYNEQFFGPGTRLTVL.

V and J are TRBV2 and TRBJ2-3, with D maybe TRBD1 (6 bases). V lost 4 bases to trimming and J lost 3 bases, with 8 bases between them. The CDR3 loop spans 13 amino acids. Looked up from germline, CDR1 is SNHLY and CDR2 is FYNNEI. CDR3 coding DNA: TGTGCCAGCAGTGTGAGGGGGACAGATACGCAGTATTTT. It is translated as CASSVRGTDTQYF.

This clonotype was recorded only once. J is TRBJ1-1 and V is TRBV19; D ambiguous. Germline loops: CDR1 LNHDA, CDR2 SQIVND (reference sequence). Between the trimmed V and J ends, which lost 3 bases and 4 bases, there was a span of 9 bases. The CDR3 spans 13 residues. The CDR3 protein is CASSIIGRTEAFF. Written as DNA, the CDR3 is TGTGCCAGTAGTATTATCGGGCGCACTGAAGCTTTCTTT. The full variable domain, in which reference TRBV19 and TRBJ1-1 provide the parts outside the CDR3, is DGGITQSPKYLFRKEGQNVTLSCEQNLNHDAMYWYRQDPGQGLRLIYYSQIVNDFQKGDIAEGYSVSREKKESFPLTVTSAQKNPTAFYLCASSIIGRTEAFFGQGTRLTVV.

Written as DNA, the CDR3 is TGTGCCCCCACCCCAGGGGAGGCTTCATATAGCAATCAGCCCCAGCATTTT. This encodes CAPTPGEASYSNQPQHF. The chain is built from TRBV25-1 and TRBJ1-5, with a tentative D call TRBD1 (6 bases). This CDR3 has 17 amino acids. V dropped 11 bases and J dropped 0 bases, with 23 bases sitting between them. The germline V gene has CDR1 MGHDK and CDR2 SYGVNS.

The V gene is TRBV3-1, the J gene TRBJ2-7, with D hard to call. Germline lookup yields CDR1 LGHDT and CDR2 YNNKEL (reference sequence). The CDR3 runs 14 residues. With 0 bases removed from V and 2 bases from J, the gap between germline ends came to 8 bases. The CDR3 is CASSQDQATYEQYF. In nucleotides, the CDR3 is TGTGCCAGCAGCCAAGATCAGGCAACCTACGAGCAGTACTTC.